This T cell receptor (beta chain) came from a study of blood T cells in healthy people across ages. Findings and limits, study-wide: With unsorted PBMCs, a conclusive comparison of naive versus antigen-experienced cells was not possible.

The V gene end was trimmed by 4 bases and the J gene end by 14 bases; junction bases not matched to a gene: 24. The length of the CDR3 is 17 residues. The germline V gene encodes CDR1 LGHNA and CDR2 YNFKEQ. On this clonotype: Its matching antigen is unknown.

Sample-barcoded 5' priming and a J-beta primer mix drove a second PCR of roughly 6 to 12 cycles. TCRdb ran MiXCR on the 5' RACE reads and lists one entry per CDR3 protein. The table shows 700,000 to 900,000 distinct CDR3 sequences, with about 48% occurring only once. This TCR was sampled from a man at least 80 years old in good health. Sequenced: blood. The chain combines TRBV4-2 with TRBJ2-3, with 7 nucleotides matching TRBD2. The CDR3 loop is CASSPRVSGVEGRYAYF. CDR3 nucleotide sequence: TGTGCCAGCAGCCCGAGGGTCAGCGGGGTAGAAGGCAGATACGCGTATTTT.